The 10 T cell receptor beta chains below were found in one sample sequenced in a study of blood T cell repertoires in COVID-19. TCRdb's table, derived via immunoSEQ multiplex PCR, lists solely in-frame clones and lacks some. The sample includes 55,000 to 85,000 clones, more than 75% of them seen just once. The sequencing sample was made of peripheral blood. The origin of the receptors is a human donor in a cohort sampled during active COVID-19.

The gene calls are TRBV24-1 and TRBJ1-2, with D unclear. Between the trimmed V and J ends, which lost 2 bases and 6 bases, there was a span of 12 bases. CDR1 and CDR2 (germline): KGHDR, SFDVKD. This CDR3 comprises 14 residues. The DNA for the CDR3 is TGTGCCACCAGTGATTCCTTGTCGGTTAATGGCTACACCTTC. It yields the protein CATSDSLSVNGYTF.

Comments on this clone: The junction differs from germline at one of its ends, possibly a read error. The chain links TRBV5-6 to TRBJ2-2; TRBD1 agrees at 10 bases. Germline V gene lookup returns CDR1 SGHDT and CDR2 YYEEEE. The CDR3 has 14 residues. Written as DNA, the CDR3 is TGTGCCAGCGGGACAGGGGCGAACCCCGGGGAGCTGTTTTTT. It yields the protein CASGTGANPGELFF.

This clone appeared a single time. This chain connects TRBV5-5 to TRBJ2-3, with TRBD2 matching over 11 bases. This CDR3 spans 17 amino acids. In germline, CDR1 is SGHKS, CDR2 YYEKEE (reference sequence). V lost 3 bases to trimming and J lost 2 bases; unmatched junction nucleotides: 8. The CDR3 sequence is CASSWRGTSGLTDTQYF. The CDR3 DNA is TGTGCCAGCAGCTGGCGCGGGACTAGCGGCCTCACAGATACGCAGTATTTT.

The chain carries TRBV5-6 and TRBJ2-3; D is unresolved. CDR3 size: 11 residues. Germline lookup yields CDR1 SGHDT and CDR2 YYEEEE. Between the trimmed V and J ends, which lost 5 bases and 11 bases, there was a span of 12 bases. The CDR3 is CASSMERKQYF. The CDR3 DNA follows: TGTGCCAGCAGTATGGAGAGGAAGCAGTATTTT. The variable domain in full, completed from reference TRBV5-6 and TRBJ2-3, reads DAGVTQSPTHLIKTRGQQVTLRCSPKSGHDTVSWYQQALGQGPQFIFQYYEEEERQRGNFPDRFSGHQFPNYSSELNVNALLLGDSALYLCASSMERKQYFGPGTRLTVL.

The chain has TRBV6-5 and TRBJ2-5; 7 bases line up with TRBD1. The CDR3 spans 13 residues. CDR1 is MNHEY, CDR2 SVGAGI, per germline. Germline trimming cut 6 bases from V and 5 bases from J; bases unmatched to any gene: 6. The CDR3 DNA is TGTGCCAGCAGAAAAAGGGGGCTGGAGACCCAGTACTTC. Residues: CASRKRGLETQYF.

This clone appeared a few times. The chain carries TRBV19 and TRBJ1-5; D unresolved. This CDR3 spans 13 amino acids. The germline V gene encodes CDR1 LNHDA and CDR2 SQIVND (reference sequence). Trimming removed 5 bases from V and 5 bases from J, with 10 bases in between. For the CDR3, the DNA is TGTGCCAGTAGTGTAGGGCTCGATCAGCCCCAGCATTTT. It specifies CASSVGLDQPQHF.

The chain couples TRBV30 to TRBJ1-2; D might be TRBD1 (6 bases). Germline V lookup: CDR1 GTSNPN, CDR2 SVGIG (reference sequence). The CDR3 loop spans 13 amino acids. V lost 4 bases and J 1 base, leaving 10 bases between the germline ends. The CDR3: CAWIPQGNYGYTF. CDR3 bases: TGTGCCTGGATACCACAGGGTAACTATGGCTACACCTTC.

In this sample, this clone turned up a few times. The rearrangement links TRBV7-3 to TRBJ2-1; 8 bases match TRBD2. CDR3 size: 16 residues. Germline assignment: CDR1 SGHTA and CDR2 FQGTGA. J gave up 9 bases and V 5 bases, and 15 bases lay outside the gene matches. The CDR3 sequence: CASSAAGTRSTSEQFF. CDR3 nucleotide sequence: TGTGCCAGCAGCGCCGCCGGGACTAGAAGCACAAGTGAGCAGTTCTTC.

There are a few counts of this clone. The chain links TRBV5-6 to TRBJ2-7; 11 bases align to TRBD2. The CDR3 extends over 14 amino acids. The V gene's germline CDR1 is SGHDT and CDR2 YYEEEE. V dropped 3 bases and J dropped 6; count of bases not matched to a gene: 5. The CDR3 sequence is CASSWVAGGAEQYF. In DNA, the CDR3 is TGTGCCAGCAGCTGGGTAGCGGGGGGGGCCGAGCAGTACTTC.

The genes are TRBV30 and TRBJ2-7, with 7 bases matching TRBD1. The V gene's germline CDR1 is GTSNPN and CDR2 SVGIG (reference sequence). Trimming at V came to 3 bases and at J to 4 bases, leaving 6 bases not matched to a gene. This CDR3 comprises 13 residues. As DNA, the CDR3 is TGTGCCTGGAGCGACCAGGGGGATTACGAGCAGTACTTC. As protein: CAWSDQGDYEQYF.